This TCR beta chain was recovered during a study of graft-versus-host responses after intestinal transplantation. Across the study: Anti-thymocyte globulin served as induction for all recipients, who then took tacrolimus and steroids for about three years.

Using immunoSEQ multiplex PCR, the repertoire was profiled, and TCRdb retains in-frame clones only, with some absent. The sample consists of thousands of clones, around 74% of them appearing once. The CDR3 has 16 residues. Germline CDR1 and CDR2: SGHNT and YENEEA. V lost 1 base to trimming and J lost 1 base; unmatched junction nucleotides: 5. To release intraepithelial and lamina propria lymphocytes, the graft tissue was processed. The material was ileum tissue, obtained roughly 32 weeks after intestinal transplant. The chain recombines TRBV11-3 with TRBJ2-7, with 9 positions matching TRBD2. The TCR was taken from a human patient who received an intestinal transplant, so some T cells may come from the graft donor. CDR3 sequence (DNA): TGTGCCAGCAGCTTAGGTGGCGGGGGGGCGTCCTACGAGCAGTACTTC. It specifies CASSLGGGGASYEQYF.